This TCR beta chain was found in a study of cytomegalovirus exposure and HLA in healthy donors. Study summary: Assignment to the Caucasian-associated ancestry cluster applied to over 70% of the roughly 410 genotyped donors. Findings and caveats of the study: A further, later analysis showed that HLA-associated TCR beta chains (compared with equally common others) were more clonally expanded. In a later analysis, parvovirus B19, influenza, CMV and Epstein-Barr virus appeared linked to several top co-occurrence clusters.

Germline V gives CDR1 SQVTM, CDR2 ANQGSEA. This CDR3 has 13 residues. V gave up 4 bases and J gave up 7 bases; unmatched junction bases: 7. The study ran its PCR with 60 Vbeta and 13 Jbeta primers. Generated by immunoSEQ multiplex PCR, the TCRdb table keeps only in-frame clones and is missing some. Of about 93,000 clones detected, approximately 80% appear once; the ten largest clones hold over 3%. With regard to this clone: What it binds is unknown.

The sequenced material came from PBMCs. The chain links TRBV29-1 to TRBJ2-5; the match to TRBD2 covers 9 bases. The sequence came from a woman in her thirties or forties in good health and CMV-seronegative. The CDR3 protein is CSVGASGVGTQYF. CDR3 nucleotide sequence: TGCAGCGTTGGGGCTAGCGGGGTAGGGACCCAGTACTTC.